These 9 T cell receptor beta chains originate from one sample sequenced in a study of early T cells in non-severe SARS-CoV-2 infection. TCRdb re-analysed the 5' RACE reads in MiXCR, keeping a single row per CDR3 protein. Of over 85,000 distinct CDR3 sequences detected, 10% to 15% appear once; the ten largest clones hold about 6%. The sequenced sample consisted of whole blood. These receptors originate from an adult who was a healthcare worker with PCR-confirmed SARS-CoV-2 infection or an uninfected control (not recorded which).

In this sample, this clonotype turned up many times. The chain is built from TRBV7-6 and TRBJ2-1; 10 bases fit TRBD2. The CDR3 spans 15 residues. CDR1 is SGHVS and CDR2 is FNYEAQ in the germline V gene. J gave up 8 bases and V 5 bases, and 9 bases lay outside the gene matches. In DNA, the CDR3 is TGTGCCAGCAGCCCCCTAAGCGGGAGGGGGTATGAGCAGTTCTTC. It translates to CASSPLSGRGYEQFF.

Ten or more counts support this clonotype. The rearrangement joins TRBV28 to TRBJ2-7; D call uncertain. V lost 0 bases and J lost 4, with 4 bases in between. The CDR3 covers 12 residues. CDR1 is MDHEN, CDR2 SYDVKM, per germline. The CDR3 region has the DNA TGTGCCAGCAGTTTATGGGGTTACGAGCAGTACTTC. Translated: CASSLWGYEQYF. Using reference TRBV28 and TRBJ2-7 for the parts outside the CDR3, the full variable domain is DVKVTQSSRYLVKRTGEKVFLECVQDMDHENMFWYRQDPGLGLRLIYFSYDVKMKEKGDIPEGYSVSREKKERFSLILESASTNQTSMYLCASSLWGYEQYFGPGTRLTVT.

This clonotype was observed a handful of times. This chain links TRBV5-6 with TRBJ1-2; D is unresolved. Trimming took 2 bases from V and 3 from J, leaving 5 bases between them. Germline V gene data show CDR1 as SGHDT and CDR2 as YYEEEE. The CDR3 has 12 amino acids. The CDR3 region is CASSLRDYGYTF. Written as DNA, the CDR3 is TGTGCCAGCAGCTTAAGGGACTATGGCTACACCTTC.

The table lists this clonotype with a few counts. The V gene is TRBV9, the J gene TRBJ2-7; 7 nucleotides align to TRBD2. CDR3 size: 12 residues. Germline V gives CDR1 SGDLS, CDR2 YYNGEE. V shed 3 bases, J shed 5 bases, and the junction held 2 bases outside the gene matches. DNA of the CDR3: TGTGCCAGCAGCGCTAGCGGCGACGAGCAGTACTTC. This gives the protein CASSASGDEQYF.

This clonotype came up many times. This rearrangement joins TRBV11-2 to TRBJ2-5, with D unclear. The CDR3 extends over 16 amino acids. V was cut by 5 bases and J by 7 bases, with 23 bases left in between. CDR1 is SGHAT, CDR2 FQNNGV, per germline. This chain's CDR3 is CASSPNPYSGDGTQYF. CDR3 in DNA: TGTGCCAGCAGCCCTAACCCTTACAGTGGGGATGGGACCCAGTACTTC. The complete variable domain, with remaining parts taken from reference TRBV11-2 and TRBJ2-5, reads EAGVAQSPRYKIIEKRQSVAFWCNPISGHATLYWYQQILGQGPKLLIQFQNNGVVDDSQLPKDRFSAERLKGVDSTLKIQPAKLEDSAVYLCASSPNPYSGDGTQYFGPGTRLLVL.

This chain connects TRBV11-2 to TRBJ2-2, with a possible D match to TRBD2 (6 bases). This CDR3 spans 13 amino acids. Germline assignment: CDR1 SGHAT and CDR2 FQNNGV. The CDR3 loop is CAFGGIDTGELFF. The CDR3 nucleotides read TGTGCGTTCGGGGGTATTGACACCGGGGAGCTGTTTTTT.

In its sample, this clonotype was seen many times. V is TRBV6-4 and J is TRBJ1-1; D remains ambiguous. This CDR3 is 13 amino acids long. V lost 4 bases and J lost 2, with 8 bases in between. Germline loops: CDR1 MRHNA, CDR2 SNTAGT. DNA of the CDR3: TGTGCCAGCAGTGCAGAGGGTAACACTGAAGCTTTCTTT. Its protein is CASSAEGNTEAFF.

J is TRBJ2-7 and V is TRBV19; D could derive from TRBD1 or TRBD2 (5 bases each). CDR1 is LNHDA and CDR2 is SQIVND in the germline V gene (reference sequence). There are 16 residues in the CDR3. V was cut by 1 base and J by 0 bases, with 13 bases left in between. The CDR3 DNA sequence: TGTGCCAGTAGTATAGCCCCGGGACGGAACTCCTACGAGCAGTACTTC. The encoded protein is CASSIAPGRNSYEQYF.

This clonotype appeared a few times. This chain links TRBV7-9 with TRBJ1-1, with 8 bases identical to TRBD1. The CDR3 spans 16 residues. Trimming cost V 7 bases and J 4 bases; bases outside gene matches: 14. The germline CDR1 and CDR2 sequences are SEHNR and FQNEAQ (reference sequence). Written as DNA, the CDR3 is TGTGCCAGCACCACGGACAGGGAACCGACTAGCACTGAAGCTTTCTTT. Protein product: CASTTDREPTSTEAFF. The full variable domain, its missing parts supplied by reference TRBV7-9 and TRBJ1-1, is DTGVSQNPRHKITKRGQNVTFRCDPISEHNRLYWYRQTLGQGPEFLTYFQNEAQLEKSRLLSDRFSAERPKGSFSTLEIQRTEQGDSAMYLCASTTDREPTSTEAFFGQGTRLTVV.